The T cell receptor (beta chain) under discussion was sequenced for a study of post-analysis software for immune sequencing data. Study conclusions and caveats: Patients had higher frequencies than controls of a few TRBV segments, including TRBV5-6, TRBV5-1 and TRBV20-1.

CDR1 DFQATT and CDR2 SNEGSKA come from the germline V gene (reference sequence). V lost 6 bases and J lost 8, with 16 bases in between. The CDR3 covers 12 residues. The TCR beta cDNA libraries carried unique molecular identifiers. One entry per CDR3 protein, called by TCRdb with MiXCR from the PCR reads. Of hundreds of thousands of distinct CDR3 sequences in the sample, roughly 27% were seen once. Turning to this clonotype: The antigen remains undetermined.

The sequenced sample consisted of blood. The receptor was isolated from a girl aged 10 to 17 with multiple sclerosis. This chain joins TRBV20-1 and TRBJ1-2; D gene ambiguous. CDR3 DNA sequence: TGCAGTGCGACCGCGAGAATGGGAGGCTACACCTTC. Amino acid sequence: CSATARMGGYTF.